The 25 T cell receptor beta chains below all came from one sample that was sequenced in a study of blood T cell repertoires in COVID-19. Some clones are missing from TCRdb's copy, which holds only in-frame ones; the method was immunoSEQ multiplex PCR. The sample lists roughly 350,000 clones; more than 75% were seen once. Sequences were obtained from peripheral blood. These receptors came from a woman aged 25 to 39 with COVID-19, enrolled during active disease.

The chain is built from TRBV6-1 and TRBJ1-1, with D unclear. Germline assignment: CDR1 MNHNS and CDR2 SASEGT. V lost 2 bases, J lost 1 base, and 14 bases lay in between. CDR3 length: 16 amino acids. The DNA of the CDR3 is TGTGCCAGCAGTGAAATCGGGGTCCCGGGGAACACTGAAGCTTTCTTT. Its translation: CASSEIGVPGNTEAFF.

This CDR3 is CASSLVPSGAFSYNEQFF. CDR3 sequence (DNA): TGTGCCAGCAGCTTAGTGCCTAGCGGAGCTTTCTCCTACAATGAGCAGTTCTTC. This chain uses TRBV7-9 with TRBJ2-1; TRBD2 agrees at 7 bases. The CDR3 has 18 amino acids. Germline V lookup: CDR1 SEHNR, CDR2 FQNEAQ (reference sequence). V dropped 1 base and J dropped 0; count of bases not matched to a gene: 9.

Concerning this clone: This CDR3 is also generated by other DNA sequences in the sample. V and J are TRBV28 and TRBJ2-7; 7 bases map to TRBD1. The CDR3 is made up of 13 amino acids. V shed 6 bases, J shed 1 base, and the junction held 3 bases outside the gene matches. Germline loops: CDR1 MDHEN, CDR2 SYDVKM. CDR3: CASRRQGSYEQYF. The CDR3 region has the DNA TGTGCCAGCAGAAGACAGGGTTCCTACGAGCAGTACTTC.

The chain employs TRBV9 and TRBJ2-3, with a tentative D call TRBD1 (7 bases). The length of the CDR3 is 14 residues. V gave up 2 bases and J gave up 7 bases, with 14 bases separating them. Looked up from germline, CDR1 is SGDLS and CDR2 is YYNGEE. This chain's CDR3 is CASSVLTGRNTQYF. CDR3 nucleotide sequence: TGTGCCAGCAGCGTTTTGACAGGGAGGAATACGCAGTATTTT.

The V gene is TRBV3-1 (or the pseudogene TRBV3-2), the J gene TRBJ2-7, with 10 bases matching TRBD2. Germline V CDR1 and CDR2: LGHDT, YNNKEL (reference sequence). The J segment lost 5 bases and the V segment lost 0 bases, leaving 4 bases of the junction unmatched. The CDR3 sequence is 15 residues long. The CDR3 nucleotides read TGTGCCAGCAGCCAAGACCTTACTAGCGGGAACGAGCAGTACTTC. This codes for CASSQDLTSGNEQYF.

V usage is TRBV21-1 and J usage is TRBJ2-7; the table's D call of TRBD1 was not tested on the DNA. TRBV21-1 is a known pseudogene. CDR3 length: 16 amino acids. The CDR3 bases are TGTGCCAGCAGCACCCAAAGGGCACAGGAATTCTACGAGCAGTACTTC. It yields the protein CASSTQRAQEFYEQYF.

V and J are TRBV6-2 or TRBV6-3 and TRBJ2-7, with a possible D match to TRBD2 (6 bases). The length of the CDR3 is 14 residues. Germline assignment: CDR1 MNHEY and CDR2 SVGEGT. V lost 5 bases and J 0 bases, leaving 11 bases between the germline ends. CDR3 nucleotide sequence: TGTGCCAGCAGTGAGACTAGTCACTCCTACGAGCAGTACTTC. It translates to CASSETSHSYEQYF.

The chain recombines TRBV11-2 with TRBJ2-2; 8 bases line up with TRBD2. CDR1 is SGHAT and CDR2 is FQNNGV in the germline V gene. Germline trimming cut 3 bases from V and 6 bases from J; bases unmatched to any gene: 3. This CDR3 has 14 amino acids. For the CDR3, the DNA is TGTGCCAGCAGCTTGCGAGCGGGGGCCGGGGAGCTGTTTTTT. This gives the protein CASSLRAGAGELFF.

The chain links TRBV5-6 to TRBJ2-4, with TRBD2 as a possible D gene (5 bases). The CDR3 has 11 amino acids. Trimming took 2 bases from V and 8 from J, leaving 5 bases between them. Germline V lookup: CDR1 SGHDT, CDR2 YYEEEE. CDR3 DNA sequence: TGTGCCAGCAGCTTCGGGGACATTCAGTACTTC. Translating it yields CASSFGDIQYF.

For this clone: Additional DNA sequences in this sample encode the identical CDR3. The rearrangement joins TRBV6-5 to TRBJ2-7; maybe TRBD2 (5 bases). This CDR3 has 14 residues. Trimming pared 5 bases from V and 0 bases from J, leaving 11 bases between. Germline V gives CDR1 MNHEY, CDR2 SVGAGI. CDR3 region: CASSRTGSSYEQYF. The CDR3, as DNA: TGTGCCAGCAGTAGGACGGGGAGCTCCTACGAGCAGTACTTC.

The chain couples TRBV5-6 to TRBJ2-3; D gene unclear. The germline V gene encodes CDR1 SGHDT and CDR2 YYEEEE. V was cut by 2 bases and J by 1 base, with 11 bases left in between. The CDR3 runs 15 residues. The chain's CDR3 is CASSLGSVGTDTQYF. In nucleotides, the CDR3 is TGTGCCAGCAGCTTAGGCAGCGTGGGCACAGATACGCAGTATTTT.

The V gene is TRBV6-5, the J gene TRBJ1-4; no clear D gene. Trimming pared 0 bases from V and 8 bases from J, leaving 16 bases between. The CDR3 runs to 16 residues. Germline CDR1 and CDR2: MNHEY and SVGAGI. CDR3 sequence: CASSYSPKLGGEKLFF. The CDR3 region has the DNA TGTGCCAGCAGTTACTCGCCCAAGTTGGGAGGGGAAAAACTGTTTTTT.

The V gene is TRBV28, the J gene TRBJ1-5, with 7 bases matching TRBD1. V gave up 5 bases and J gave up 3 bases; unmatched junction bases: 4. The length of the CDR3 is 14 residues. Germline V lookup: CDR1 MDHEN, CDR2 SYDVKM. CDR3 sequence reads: CASSRDSLNQPQHF. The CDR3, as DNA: TGTGCCAGCAGTCGGGACAGCCTCAATCAGCCCCAGCATTTT.

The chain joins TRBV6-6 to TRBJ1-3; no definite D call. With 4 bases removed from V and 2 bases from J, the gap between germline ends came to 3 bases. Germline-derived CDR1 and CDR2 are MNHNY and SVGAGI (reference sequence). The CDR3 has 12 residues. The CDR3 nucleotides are TGTGCCAGCAGTTTCGCTGGAAACACCATATATTTT. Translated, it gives CASSFAGNTIYF.

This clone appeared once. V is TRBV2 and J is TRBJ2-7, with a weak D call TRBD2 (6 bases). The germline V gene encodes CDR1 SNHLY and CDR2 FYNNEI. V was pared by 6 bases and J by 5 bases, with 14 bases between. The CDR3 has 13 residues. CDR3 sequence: CASRRGTADEQYF. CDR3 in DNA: TGTGCCAGCAGACGGGGGACCGCCGACGAGCAGTACTTC.

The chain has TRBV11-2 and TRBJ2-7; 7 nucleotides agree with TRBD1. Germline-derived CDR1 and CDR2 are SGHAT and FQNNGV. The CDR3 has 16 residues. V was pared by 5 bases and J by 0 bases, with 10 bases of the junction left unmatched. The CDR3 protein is CASSITRTGNSYEQYF. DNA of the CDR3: TGTGCCAGCAGCATCACGCGGACAGGCAACTCCTACGAGCAGTACTTC.

CDR3 sequence reads: CASSTWTGLDYGYTF. CDR3 bases: TGTGCCAGCAGCACCTGGACAGGGTTGGACTATGGCTACACCTTC. The genes are TRBV9 and TRBJ1-2; 8 bases fit TRBD1. From germline, CDR1 is SGDLS and CDR2 YYNGEE. This CDR3 region has 15 residues. J gave up 3 bases and V 4 bases, and 8 bases lay outside the gene matches.

In DNA, the CDR3 is TGTGCCAGCAGTTACTCGTCGGGGGGACGGCAGCAGTTCTTC. Protein product: CASSYSSGGRQQFF. The chain combines TRBV6-5 with TRBJ2-1, with 7 positions matching TRBD2. This CDR3 is 14 amino acids long. Germline V CDR1 and CDR2: MNHEY, SVGAGI. Trimming took 0 bases from V and 11 from J; bases not matched to a gene: 7.

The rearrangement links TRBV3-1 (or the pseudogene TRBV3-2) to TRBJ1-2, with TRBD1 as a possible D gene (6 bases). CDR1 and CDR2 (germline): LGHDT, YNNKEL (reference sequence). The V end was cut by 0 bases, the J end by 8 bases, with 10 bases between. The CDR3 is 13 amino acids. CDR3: CASSQDPRGGYTF. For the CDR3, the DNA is TGTGCCAGCAGCCAAGATCCCAGGGGAGGCTACACCTTC.

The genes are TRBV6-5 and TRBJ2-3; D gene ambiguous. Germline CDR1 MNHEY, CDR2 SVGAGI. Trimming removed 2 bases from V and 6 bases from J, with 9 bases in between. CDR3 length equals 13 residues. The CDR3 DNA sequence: TGTGCCAGCAGTTACCTTTACGCGGATACGCAGTATTTT. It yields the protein CASSYLYADTQYF.

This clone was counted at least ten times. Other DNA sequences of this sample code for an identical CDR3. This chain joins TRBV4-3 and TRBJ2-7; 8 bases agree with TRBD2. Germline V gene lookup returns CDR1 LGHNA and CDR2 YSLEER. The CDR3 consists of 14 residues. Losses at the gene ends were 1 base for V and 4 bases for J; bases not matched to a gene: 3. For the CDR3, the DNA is TGCGCCAGCAGCCAAGCCAGCGGGGGTTACGAGCAGTACTTC. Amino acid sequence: CASSQASGGYEQYF.

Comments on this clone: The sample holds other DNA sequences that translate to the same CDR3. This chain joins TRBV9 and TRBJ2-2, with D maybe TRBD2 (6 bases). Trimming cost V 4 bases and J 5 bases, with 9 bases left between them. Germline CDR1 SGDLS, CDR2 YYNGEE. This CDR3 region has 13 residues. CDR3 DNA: TGTGCCAGCAGCCCCCGGGGGACCGGGGAGCTGTTTTTT. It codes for CASSPRGTGELFF.

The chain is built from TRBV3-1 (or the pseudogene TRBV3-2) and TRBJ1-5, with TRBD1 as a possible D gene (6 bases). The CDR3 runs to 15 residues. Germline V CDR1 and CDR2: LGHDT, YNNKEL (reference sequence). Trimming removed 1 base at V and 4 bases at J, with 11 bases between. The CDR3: CASSQVSGVNQPQHF. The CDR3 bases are TGTGCCAGCAGCCAAGTGTCAGGGGTGAATCAGCCCCAGCATTTT.

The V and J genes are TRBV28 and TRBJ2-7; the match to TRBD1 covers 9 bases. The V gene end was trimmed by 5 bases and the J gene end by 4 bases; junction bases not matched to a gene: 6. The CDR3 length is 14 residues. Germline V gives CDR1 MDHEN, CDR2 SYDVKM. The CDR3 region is CASSERDRDYEQYF. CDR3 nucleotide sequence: TGTGCCAGCAGTGAACGGGACAGGGATTACGAGCAGTACTTC.

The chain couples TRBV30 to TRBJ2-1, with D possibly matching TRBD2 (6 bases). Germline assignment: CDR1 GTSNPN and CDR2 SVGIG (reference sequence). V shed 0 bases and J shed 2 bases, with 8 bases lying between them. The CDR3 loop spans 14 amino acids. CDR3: CAWSVRLAYNEQFF. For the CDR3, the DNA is TGTGCCTGGAGTGTACGACTAGCCTACAATGAGCAGTTCTTC.